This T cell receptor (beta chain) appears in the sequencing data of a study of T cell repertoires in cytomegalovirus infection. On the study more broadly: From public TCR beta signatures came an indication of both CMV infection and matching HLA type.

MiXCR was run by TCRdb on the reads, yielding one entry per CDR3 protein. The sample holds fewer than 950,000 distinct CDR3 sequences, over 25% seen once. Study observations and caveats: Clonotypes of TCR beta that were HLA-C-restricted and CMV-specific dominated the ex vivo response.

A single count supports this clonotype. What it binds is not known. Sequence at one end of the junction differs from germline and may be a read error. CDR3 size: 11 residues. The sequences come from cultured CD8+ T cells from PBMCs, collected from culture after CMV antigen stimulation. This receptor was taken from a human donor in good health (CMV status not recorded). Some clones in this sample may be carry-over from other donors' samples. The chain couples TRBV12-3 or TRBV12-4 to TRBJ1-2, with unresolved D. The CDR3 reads CASSSRAQTVF. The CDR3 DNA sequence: TGTGCCAGCAGCTCTCGGGCTCAGACTGTCTTC.